The 21 T cell receptor beta chains presented below share a single source sample, sequenced in a study of PD-L1 blockade in urothelial cancer. This table comes from immunoSEQ multiplex PCR, and its TCRdb copy is limited to in-frame clones, with some not included. The data hold 70,000 or so clones, with around nine tenths observed a single time. Source: PBMCs, taken around atezolizumab (anti-PD-L1) treatment. Receptors originate from a man between 60 and 75 years old with urothelial cancer.

This clone appeared a single time. The chain employs TRBV9 and TRBJ2-2, with a possible D match to TRBD1 (6 bases). Trimming took off 1 base at V and 0 bases at J, with 7 bases between the two ends. CDR3 length: 15 residues. Germline CDR1 and CDR2: SGDLS and YYNGEE. The CDR3 spells CASSVQGTNTGELFF. CDR3 DNA sequence: TGTGCCAGCAGCGTACAGGGGACGAACACCGGGGAGCTGTTTTTT. Combining the CDR3 with reference TRBV9 and TRBJ2-2 gives the whole variable domain DSGVTQTPKHLITATGQRVTLRCSPRSGDLSVYWYQQSLDQGLQFLIQYYNGEERAKGNILERFSAQQFPDLHSELNLSSLELGDSALYFCASSVQGTNTGELFFGEGSRLTVL.

CDR3 region: CASSYSKGYSGNTIYF. The DNA of the CDR3 is TGTGCCAGCAGTTACTCAAAGGGGTACTCTGGAAACACCATATATTTT. This chain connects TRBV6-5 to TRBJ1-3; possible D gene TRBD1, 5 bases. The CDR3 spans 16 residues. CDR1 MNHEY and CDR2 SVGAGI come from the germline V gene. V was cut by 0 bases and J by 0 bases, with 9 bases left in between.

The chain recombines TRBV6-1 with TRBJ1-1; D unclear. Germline lookup yields CDR1 MNHNS and CDR2 SASEGT. V lost 7 bases and J lost 3, with 18 bases in between. CDR3 size: 15 residues. This CDR3 is CASIREASYHTEAFF. In DNA form, the CDR3 reads TGTGCCAGCATCCGGGAGGCAAGTTATCACACTGAAGCTTTCTTT.

The chain links TRBV28 to TRBJ2-7; TRBD1 matches at 8 bases. Germline-derived CDR1 and CDR2 are MDHEN and SYDVKM. V lost 7 bases and J lost 5; bases outside the gene matches: 16. CDR3 length: 16 residues. The CDR3 DNA follows: TGTGCCAGCAACCCCCCCCGGGCAGGGGGCGTTAACGAGCAGTACTTC. This codes for CASNPPRAGGVNEQYF.

This sequence joins TRBV7-6 and TRBJ2-7; TRBD2 matches 9 bases. With V trimmed by 5 bases and J by 5 bases, 7 bases remained unmatched. The germline V gene has CDR1 SGHVS and CDR2 FNYEAQ. There are 14 residues in the CDR3. CDR3 loop: CASSPREGRNEQYF. In nucleotides, the CDR3 is TGTGCCAGCAGCCCGCGGGAGGGCCGGAACGAGCAGTACTTC.

This clone was recorded once. V gene TRBV5-5 combines with J gene TRBJ2-7, with D possibly matching TRBD1 (6 bases). CDR3 size: 13 residues. The V end was cut by 2 bases, the J end by 4 bases, with 10 bases between. CDR1 is SGHKS and CDR2 is YYEKEE in the germline V gene (reference sequence). Here the CDR3 DNA reads TGTGCCAGCAGCTTACAGGGTTTGTACGAGCAGTACTTC. Amino acids: CASSLQGLYEQYF.

J is TRBJ2-7 and V is TRBV5-8, with D unclear. Germline assignment: CDR1 SGHTS and CDR2 YDEGEE. Trimming pared 1 base from V and 6 bases from J, leaving 11 bases between. This CDR3 region has 13 residues. Here the CDR3 reads CASSLTGFGEQYF. The DNA of the CDR3 is TGTGCCAGCAGCTTGACCGGGTTCGGCGAGCAGTACTTC.

This chain connects TRBV2 to TRBJ2-2, with TRBD2 as a possible D gene (5 bases). CDR1 and CDR2 from the germline V gene are SNHLY and FYNNEI. The CDR3 totals 15 residues. The V and J ends lost 6 bases and 0 bases respectively, with 11 bases between them. The CDR3 DNA is TGTGCCAGCAGGTCTGGAGCGGCGAACACCGGGGAGCTGTTTTTT. Translating gives CASRSGAANTGELFF. Full variable domain (remainder filled in from reference TRBV2 and TRBJ2-2): EPEVTQTPSHQVTQMGQEVILRCVPISNHLYFYWYRQILGQKVEFLVSFYNNEISEKSEIFDDQFSVERPDGSNFTLKIRSTKLEDSAMYFCASRSGAANTGELFFGEGSRLTVL.

The chain uses TRBV29-1 and TRBJ1-2, with 8 bases lining up with TRBD1. The germline V gene has CDR1 SQVTM and CDR2 ANQGSEA. Trimming at V came to 6 bases and at J to 6 bases, leaving 6 bases not matched to a gene. The CDR3 runs to 12 residues. The CDR3 reads CSVGQGQNGYTF. The DNA of the CDR3 is TGCAGCGTAGGACAGGGTCAGAATGGCTACACCTTC.

The gene calls are TRBV5-1 and TRBJ2-7; TRBD1 aligns across 7 bases. CDR1 is SGHRS and CDR2 is YFSETQ in the germline V gene. The CDR3 spans 13 residues. After removal of 5 bases from V and 6 bases from J, the junction contained 8 bases not matched to a gene. The CDR3 region is CASSRDSPSEQYF. The DNA of the CDR3 is TGCGCCAGCAGTCGGGACAGCCCGAGCGAGCAGTACTTC.

The chain recombines TRBV4-3 with TRBJ2-4; 13 bases align to TRBD2. Germline V gene lookup returns CDR1 LGHNA and CDR2 YSLEER. The J segment lost 3 bases and the V segment lost 0 bases, leaving 14 bases of the junction unmatched. The CDR3 runs 21 residues. CDR3 DNA: TGCGCCAGCAGCCAAGATCAGGCGGGACTAGCGGGATCACGGGTCAAAAACATTCAGTACTTC. Translated, it gives CASSQDQAGLAGSRVKNIQYF.

The J gene is TRBJ2-5, the V gene TRBV4-1, with 8 bases identical to TRBD1. V dropped 3 bases and J dropped 1; count of bases not matched to a gene: 1. CDR1 MGHRA and CDR2 YSYEKL come from the germline V gene. The CDR3 covers 14 residues. CDR3 sequence: CASSHGQGQETQYF. The CDR3 DNA is TGCGCCAGCAGCCACGGACAGGGCCAAGAGACCCAGTACTTC.

This clone showed up just once. The CDR3 DNA reads as TGTGCCAGCAGCTCGAGACAGCCGGGGAACACTGAAGCTTTCTTT. Encoded protein: CASSSRQPGNTEAFF. The rearrangement links TRBV13 to TRBJ1-1; TRBD1 is a possible D gene (5 bases). The CDR3 length is 15 residues. V lost 4 bases, J lost 1 base, and 13 bases lay in between. Germline V gene sequence: CDR1 PRHDT, CDR2 FYEKMQ (reference sequence).

This chain connects TRBV11-2 to TRBJ2-7, with a possible D match to TRBD2 (8 bases). The V end was cut by 4 bases, the J end by 6 bases, with 13 bases between. The CDR3 is 13 residues long. Germline CDR1 SGHAT, CDR2 FQNNGV. The CDR3 DNA reads TGTGCCAGCAGCTCGGGAGGGGGCGGCGAGCAGTACTTC. Its protein is CASSSGGGGEQYF. Variable domain in full (rest from reference TRBV11-2 and TRBJ2-7): EAGVAQSPRYKIIEKRQSVAFWCNPISGHATLYWYQQILGQGPKLLIQFQNNGVVDDSQLPKDRFSAERLKGVDSTLKIQPAKLEDSAVYLCASSSGGGGEQYFGPGTRLTVT.

Only one count was recorded for this clone. The chain carries TRBV7-6 and TRBJ2-4; 9 positions agree with TRBD1. This CDR3 has 16 amino acids. Germline V CDR1 and CDR2: SGHVS, FNYEAQ. V shed 5 bases and J 6 bases; nucleotides not matched to a gene: 11. This CDR3 is CASSPGIGTGSNIQYF. CDR3 bases: TGTGCCAGCAGCCCAGGGATAGGGACAGGGTCAAACATTCAGTACTTC.

This clone was detected only a few times. This chain uses TRBV10-3 with TRBJ1-6; D uncertain. CDR3 length: 12 residues. The V and J ends lost 11 bases and 5 bases respectively, with 10 bases between them. Germline V gives CDR1 ENHRY, CDR2 SYGVKD. The CDR3 protein is CASRRDNSPLHF. The CDR3 nucleotides read TGTGCCTCCCGACGGGATAATTCACCCCTCCACTTT.

The chain combines TRBV6-5 with TRBJ1-4, with D perhaps matching TRBD1 (5 bases). Trimming removed 3 bases at V and 5 bases at J, with 13 bases between. The CDR3 extends over 15 amino acids. The germline V gene has CDR1 MNHEY and CDR2 SVGAGI. Here the CDR3 reads CASSYLGQENEKLFF. For the CDR3, the DNA is TGTGCCAGCAGTTATCTGGGGCAGGAGAATGAAAAACTGTTTTTT.

The chain links TRBV7-3 to TRBJ2-5; D may be TRBD1 (5 bases). The germline V gene encodes CDR1 SGHTA and CDR2 FQGTGA. The CDR3 length is 13 residues. Trimming took off 3 bases at V and 2 bases at J, with 7 bases between the two ends. The CDR3 loop reads CASSFGAQETQYF. The CDR3 region has the DNA TGTGCCAGCAGCTTTGGGGCTCAAGAGACCCAGTACTTC.

V and J are TRBV9 and TRBJ2-7; a possible D gene is TRBD1 (7 bases). The CDR3 sequence is 15 residues long. Germline V CDR1 and CDR2: SGDLS, YYNGEE. The ends were cut back, 4 bases at V and 4 bases at J, with 18 bases in the middle. The CDR3 region has the DNA TGTGCCAGCAGCCCTAGGGGGGCAGGGGGGTACGAGCAGTACTTC. Translation: CASSPRGAGGYEQYF.

The table lists this clone with a few counts. The gene calls are TRBV5-1 and TRBJ1-2; 7 nucleotides agree with TRBD1. With 2 bases clipped from V and 2 bases from J, the junction kept 3 bases outside the gene matches. Germline values: CDR1 SGHRS, CDR2 YFSETQ. This CDR3 contains 14 residues. The CDR3 loop is CASSLSGGNYGYTF. Written as DNA, the CDR3 is TGCGCCAGCAGCTTATCAGGGGGGAACTATGGCTACACCTTC.

This sequence joins TRBV9 and TRBJ2-3; TRBD1 agrees at 8 bases. The V gene's germline CDR1 is SGDLS and CDR2 YYNGEE. This CDR3 contains 16 residues. J gave up 6 bases and V 3 bases, and 12 bases lay outside the gene matches. This CDR3 is CASSGNGDRLTDTQYF. The CDR3 DNA reads TGTGCCAGCAGCGGCAACGGGGACAGGCTTACTGATACGCAGTATTTT.